The 2 T cell receptor beta chains below all came from one sample that was sequenced in a study of identical twins. TCRdb fed the 5' RACE reads into MiXCR, producing one record per CDR3 protein. This sample has around 200,000 distinct CDR3 sequences, with about a tenth found just once. The specimen sequenced was memory (CD45RO+) T cells sorted from blood. These TCRs come from a woman under 30 in good health.

This chain uses TRBV20-1 with TRBJ2-7, with TRBD2 identical over 8 bases. CDR3 size: 15 residues. Germline assignment: CDR1 DFQATT and CDR2 SNEGSKA (reference sequence). Trimming at V came to 6 bases and at J to 5 bases, leaving 15 bases not matched to a gene. CDR3 bases: TGCAGTGCCGCGCGGCCCATCGGGGGGGTCCACGAGCAGTACTTC. This translates into CSAARPIGGVHEQYF.

This clonotype was recorded a few times. The chain combines TRBV5-1 with TRBJ2-3; D is unclear. CDR1 and CDR2 from the germline V gene are SGHRS and YFSETQ. V was pared by 0 bases and J by 4 bases, with 6 bases between. CDR3 size: 13 residues. CDR3 amino acids: CASSLERADTQYF. In DNA form, the CDR3 reads TGCGCCAGCAGCTTGGAAAGGGCAGATACGCAGTATTTT. Supplemented by reference TRBV5-1 and TRBJ2-3, the full variable domain reads KAGVTQTPRYLIKTRGQQVTLSCSPISGHRSVSWYQQTPGQGLQFLFEYFSETQRNKGNFPGRFSGRQFSNSRSEMNVSTLELGDSALYLCASSLERADTQYFGPGTRLTVL.